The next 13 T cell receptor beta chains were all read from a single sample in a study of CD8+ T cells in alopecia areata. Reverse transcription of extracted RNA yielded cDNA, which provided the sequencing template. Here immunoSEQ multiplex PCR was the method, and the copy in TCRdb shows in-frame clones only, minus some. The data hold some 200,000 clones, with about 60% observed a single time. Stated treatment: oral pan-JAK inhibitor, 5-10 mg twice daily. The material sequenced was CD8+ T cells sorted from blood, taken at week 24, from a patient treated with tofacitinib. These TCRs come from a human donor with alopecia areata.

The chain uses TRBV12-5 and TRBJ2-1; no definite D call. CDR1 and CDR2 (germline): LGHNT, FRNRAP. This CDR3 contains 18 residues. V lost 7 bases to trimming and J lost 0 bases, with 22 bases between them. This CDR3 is CASEWDGPGRDSYNEQFF. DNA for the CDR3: TGTGCTAGTGAGTGGGATGGCCCTGGACGAGACTCCTACAATGAGCAGTTCTTC.

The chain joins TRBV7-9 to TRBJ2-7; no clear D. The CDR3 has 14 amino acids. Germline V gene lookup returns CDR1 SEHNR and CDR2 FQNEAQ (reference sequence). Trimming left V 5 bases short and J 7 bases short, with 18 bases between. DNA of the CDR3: TGTGCCAGCAGCCACCCCGGGCCTTCCCTAGAGCAGTACTTC. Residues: CASSHPGPSLEQYF.

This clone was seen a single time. The CDR3: CASSGTLNTEAFF. CDR3 DNA: TGTGCCAGCAGCGGGACACTGAACACTGAAGCTTTCTTT. The chain joins TRBV5-6 to TRBJ1-1; D possibly corresponds to TRBD1 (6 bases). The CDR3 is made up of 13 amino acids. V lost 4 bases to trimming and J lost 0 bases, with 7 bases between them. Germline V gives CDR1 SGHDT, CDR2 YYEEEE.

CDR3: CASSLEGGSNQPQHF. CDR3 sequence (DNA): TGTGCCAGCAGCTTAGAGGGGGGAAGCAATCAGCCCCAGCATTTT. The chain has TRBV7-9 and TRBJ1-5, with D tentatively TRBD1 (6 bases). Per the germline V gene, CDR1 is SEHNR and CDR2 is FQNEAQ (reference sequence). V was clipped by 1 base and J by 1 base, with 8 bases between them. This CDR3 is 15 amino acids long.

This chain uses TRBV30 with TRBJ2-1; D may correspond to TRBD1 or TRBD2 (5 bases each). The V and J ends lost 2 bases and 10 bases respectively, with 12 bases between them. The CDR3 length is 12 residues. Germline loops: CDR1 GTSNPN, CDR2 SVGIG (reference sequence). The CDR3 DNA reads TGTGCCTGGAGTTGGGACGCCTTGGAGCAGTTCTTC. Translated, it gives CAWSWDALEQFF.

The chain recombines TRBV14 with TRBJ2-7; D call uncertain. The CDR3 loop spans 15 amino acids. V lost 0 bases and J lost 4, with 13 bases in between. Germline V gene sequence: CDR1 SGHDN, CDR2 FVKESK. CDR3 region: CASSQEADLGYEQYF. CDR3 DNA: TGTGCCAGCAGCCAAGAAGCTGACCTGGGGTACGAGCAGTACTTC.

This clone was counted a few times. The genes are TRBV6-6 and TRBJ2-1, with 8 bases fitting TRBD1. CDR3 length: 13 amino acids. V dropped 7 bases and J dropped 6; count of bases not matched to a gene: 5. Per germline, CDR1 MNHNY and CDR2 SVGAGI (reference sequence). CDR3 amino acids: CASIRQGSNEQFF. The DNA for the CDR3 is TGTGCCAGCATAAGACAGGGGAGCAATGAGCAGTTCTTC.

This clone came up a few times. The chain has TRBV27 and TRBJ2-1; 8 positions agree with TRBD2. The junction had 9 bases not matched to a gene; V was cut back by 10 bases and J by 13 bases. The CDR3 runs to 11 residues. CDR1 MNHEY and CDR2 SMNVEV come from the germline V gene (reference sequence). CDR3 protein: CATLRGVKQFF. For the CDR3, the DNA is TGTGCCACCCTGCGGGGGGTGAAACAGTTCTTC.

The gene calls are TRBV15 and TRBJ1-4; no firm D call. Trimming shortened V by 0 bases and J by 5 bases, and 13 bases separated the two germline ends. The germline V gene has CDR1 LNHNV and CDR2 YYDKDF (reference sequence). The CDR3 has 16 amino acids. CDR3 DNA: TGTGCCACCAGCAGAGATCGGATAAGAGGGAATGAAAAACTGTTTTTT. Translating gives CATSRDRIRGNEKLFF.

The CDR3 here is CASSPRAVALNTEAFF. The CDR3 DNA sequence: TGTGCCAGCAGCCCAAGAGCGGTCGCCCTGAACACTGAAGCTTTCTTT. The V call is TRBV7-9, the J call TRBJ1-1; D call uncertain. Trimming removed 5 bases at V and 0 bases at J, with 16 bases between. Germline CDR1 is SEHNR and CDR2 is FQNEAQ (reference sequence). The CDR3 sequence is 16 residues long.

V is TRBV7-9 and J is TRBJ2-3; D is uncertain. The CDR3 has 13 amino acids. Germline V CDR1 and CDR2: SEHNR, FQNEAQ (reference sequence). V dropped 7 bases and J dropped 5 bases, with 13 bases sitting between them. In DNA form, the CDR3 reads TGTGCCAGCAACAACAACCGACGAGATACGCAGTATTTT. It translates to CASNNNRRDTQYF.

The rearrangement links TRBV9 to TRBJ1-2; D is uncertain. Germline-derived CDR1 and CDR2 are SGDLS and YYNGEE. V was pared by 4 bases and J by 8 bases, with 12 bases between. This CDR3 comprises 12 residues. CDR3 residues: CASSSRATGYTF. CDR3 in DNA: TGTGCCAGCAGCTCCCGGGCGACGGGCTACACCTTC.

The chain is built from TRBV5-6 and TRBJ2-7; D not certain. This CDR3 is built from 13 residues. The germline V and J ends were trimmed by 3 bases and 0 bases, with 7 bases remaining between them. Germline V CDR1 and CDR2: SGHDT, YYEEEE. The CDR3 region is CASSYPRSYEQYF. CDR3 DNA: TGTGCCAGCAGCTACCCTCGCTCCTACGAGCAGTACTTC. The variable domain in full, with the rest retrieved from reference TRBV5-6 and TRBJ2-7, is DAGVTQSPTHLIKTRGQQVTLRCSPKSGHDTVSWYQQALGQGPQFIFQYYEEEERQRGNFPDRFSGHQFPNYSSELNVNALLLGDSALYLCASSYPRSYEQYFGPGTRLTVT.